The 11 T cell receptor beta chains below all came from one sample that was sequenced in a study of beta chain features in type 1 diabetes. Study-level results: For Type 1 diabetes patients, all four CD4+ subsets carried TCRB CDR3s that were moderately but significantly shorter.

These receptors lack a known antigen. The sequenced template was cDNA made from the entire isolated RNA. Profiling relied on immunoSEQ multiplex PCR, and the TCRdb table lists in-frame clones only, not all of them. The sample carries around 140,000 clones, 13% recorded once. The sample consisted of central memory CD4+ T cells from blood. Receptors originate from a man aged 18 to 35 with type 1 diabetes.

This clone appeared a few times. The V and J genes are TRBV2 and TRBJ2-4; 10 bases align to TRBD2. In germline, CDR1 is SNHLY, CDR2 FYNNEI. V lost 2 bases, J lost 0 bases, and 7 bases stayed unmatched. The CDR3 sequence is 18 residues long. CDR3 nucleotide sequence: TGTGCCAGCAGTGAAAGGCTAGCGGGGGATTCAGCCAAAAACATTCAGTACTTC. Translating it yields CASSERLAGDSAKNIQYF. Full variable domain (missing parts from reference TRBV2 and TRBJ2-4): EPEVTQTPSHQVTQMGQEVILRCVPISNHLYFYWYRQILGQKVEFLVSFYNNEISEKSEIFDDQFSVERPDGSNFTLKIRSTKLEDSAMYFCASSERLAGDSAKNIQYFGAGTRLSVL.

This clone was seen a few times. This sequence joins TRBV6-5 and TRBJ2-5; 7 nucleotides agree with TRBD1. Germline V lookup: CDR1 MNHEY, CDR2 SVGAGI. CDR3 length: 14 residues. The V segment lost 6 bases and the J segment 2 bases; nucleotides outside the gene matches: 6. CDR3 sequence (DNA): TGTGCCAGCAGGTCTGGGGGACAGCAAGAGACCCAGTACTTC. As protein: CASRSGGQQETQYF.

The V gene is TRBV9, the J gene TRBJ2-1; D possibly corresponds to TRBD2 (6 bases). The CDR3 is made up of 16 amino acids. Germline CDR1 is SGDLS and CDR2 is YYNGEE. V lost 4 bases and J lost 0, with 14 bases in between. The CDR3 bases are TGTGCCAGCAGCCCAAGCGGGCAGAGCTCCTACAATGAGCAGTTCTTC. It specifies CASSPSGQSSYNEQFF.

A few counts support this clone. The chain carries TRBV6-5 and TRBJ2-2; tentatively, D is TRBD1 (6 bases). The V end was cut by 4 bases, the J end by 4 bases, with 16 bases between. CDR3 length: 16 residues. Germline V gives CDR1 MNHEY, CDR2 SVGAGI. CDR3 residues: CASSSPTGVSTGELFF. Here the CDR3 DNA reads TGTGCCAGCAGTTCCCCGACAGGAGTAAGCACCGGGGAGCTGTTTTTT.

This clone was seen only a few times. The CDR3 loop reads CASSPPAGGGTEAFF. CDR3 in DNA: TGTGCCAGCTCACCCCCGGCCGGGGGAGGGACTGAAGCTTTCTTT. The chain joins TRBV18 to TRBJ1-1, with D possibly TRBD1 on 5 matching bases. This CDR3 contains 15 residues. The ends were cut back, 3 bases at V and 5 bases at J, with 16 bases in the middle. Germline CDR1 is KGHSH and CDR2 is LQKENI. Filled out from reference TRBV18 and TRBJ1-1, the complete variable domain reads NAGVMQNPRHLVRRRGQEARLRCSPMKGHSHVYWYRQLPEEGLKFMVYLQKENIIDESGMPKERFSAEFPKEGPSILRIQQVVRGDSAAYFCASSPPAGGGTEAFFGQGTRLTVV.

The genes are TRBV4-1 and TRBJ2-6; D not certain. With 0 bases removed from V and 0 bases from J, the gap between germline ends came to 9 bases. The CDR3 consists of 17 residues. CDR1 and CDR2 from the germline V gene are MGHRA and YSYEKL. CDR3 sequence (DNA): TGCGCCAGCAGCCAAGATCAAGTGGTCTCTGGGGCCAACGTCCTGACTTTC. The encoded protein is CASSQDQVVSGANVLTF.

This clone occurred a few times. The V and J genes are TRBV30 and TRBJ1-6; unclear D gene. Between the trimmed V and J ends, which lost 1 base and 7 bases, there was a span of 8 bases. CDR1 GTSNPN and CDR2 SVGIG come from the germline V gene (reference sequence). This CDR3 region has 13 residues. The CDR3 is CAWSARANSPLHF. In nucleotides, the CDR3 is TGTGCCTGGAGTGCCCGGGCAAATTCACCCCTCCACTTT.

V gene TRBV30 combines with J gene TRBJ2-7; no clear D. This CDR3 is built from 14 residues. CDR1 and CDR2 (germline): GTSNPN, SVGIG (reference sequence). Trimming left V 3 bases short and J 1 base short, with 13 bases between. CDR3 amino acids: CAWRQEIKSYEQYF. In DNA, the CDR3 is TGTGCCTGGAGGCAGGAGATAAAGTCCTACGAGCAGTACTTC.

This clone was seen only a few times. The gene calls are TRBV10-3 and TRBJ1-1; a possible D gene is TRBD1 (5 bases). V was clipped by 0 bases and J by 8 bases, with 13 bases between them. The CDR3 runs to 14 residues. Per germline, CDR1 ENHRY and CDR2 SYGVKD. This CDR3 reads CAISESVGTAEAFF. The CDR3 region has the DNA TGTGCCATCAGTGAGTCGGTCGGGACGGCCGAAGCTTTCTTT.

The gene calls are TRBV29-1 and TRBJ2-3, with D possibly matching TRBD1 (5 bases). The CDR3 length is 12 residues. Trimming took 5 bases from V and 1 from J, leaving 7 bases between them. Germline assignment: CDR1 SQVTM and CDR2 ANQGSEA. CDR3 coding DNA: TGCAGCGTTTTAGGGGGCACAGATACGCAGTATTTT. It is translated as CSVLGGTDTQYF.

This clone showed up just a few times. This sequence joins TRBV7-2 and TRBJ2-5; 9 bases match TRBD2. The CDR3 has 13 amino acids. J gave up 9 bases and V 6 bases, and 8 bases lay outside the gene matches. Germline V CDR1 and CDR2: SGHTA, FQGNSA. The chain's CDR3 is CASSLGLAAAQYF. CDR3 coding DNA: TGTGCCAGCAGTCTGGGACTAGCAGCGGCCCAGTACTTC.